The 25 T cell receptor beta chains presented below share a single source sample, sequenced in a study of identical twins. From the 5' RACE reads, TCRdb called clonotypes with MiXCR, one entry per CDR3 protein. The table lists around 510,000 distinct CDR3 sequences, more than 13% of them singletons. The same specimen was also included in a second study, on yellow fever vaccine responses in identical twins.

Sequenced sample: CD4+ T cells sorted from blood. These receptors came from a young woman in good health.

In this sample, this clonotype turned up a few times. This chain connects TRBV7-2 to TRBJ2-7; no clear D gene. The CDR3 is made up of 12 amino acids. Per the germline V gene, CDR1 is SGHTA and CDR2 is FQGNSA. V shed 5 bases and J shed 2 bases, with 7 bases lying between them. The CDR3 sequence is CASSVSTYEQYF. The CDR3 DNA is TGTGCCAGCAGCGTAAGCACCTACGAGCAGTACTTC.

The rearrangement links TRBV3-1 to TRBJ1-1; 8 nucleotides line up with TRBD1. The CDR3 is made up of 14 amino acids. Looked up from germline, CDR1 is LGHDT and CDR2 is YNNKEL (reference sequence). Trimming cost V 5 bases and J 5 bases; bases outside gene matches: 7. Here the CDR3 DNA reads TGTGCCAGCAGCGACAGGGGTGCGTTGACTGAAGCTTTCTTT. Encoded protein: CASSDRGALTEAFF.

V gene TRBV24-1 combines with J gene TRBJ1-3; D may be TRBD1 (6 bases). The CDR3 has 13 amino acids. V lost 9 bases, J lost 1 base, and 9 bases lay in between. Per germline, CDR1 KGHDR and CDR2 SFDVKD. The CDR3 nucleotides read TGTGCCACCCAGGGGTGGTCTGGAAACACCATATATTTT. Translating it yields CATQGWSGNTIYF.

At least ten counts were recorded for this clonotype. The rearrangement joins TRBV29-1 to TRBJ2-5; D not certain. Germline CDR1 is SQVTM and CDR2 is ANQGSEA. Trimming took off 4 bases at V and 2 bases at J, with 8 bases between the two ends. The CDR3 contains 12 residues. The CDR3 sequence: CSVVSGQETQYF. The CDR3 nucleotides read TGCAGCGTTGTTTCAGGTCAAGAGACCCAGTACTTC.

The J gene is TRBJ2-3, the V gene TRBV4-3, with D possibly TRBD1 on 5 matching bases. The CDR3 has 15 amino acids. Germline CDR1 LGHNA, CDR2 YSLEER. With 3 bases removed from V and 0 bases from J, the gap between germline ends came to 10 bases. CDR3 region: CASSHLRGSTDTQYF. The CDR3 DNA reads TGCGCCAGCAGCCACTTAAGGGGAAGCACAGATACGCAGTATTTT.

This clonotype was detected once. The chain has TRBV7-8 and TRBJ2-3; 11 nucleotides match TRBD2. CDR1 is SGHVS and CDR2 is FQNEAQ in the germline V gene. This CDR3 spans 15 amino acids. J lost 4 bases, V lost 5 bases, and 5 bases had no gene match. The CDR3 loop is CASSRSGGAADTQYF. CDR3 sequence (DNA): TGTGCCAGCAGCCGTAGCGGGGGGGCCGCAGATACGCAGTATTTT.

This clonotype was found a few times. The junction departs from germline at one end; a sequencing error may be responsible. The rearrangement links TRBV7-9 to TRBJ2-5, with D perhaps matching TRBD1 (6 bases). Germline CDR1 is SEHNR and CDR2 is FQNEAQ (reference sequence). The CDR3 contains 14 residues. The DNA of the CDR3 is TGTGCCAGCAGCGGGTCCGGGTGGACAGAGGCCCAGTACTTC. Protein product: CASSGSGWTEAQYF.

This clonotype was seen repeatedly, ten times or more. The rearrangement links TRBV10-3 to TRBJ2-1, with 9 positions matching TRBD2. V shed 6 bases, J shed 2 bases, and the junction held 8 bases outside the gene matches. The CDR3 loop spans 16 amino acids. The germline V gene encodes CDR1 ENHRY and CDR2 SYGVKD. Here the CDR3 reads CAISDSGRGTYNEQFF. CDR3 nucleotide sequence: TGTGCCATCAGCGATAGCGGGAGAGGAACCTACAATGAGCAGTTCTTC.

This clonotype was seen ten or more times. This chain joins TRBV10-1 and TRBJ2-7, with 10 bases matching TRBD2. This CDR3 spans 15 amino acids. V lost 1 base, J lost 5 bases, and 5 bases stayed unmatched. The germline V gene has CDR1 WNHNN and CDR2 SYGVQD (reference sequence). CDR3 loop: CASSELAGGSNEQYF. In DNA, the CDR3 is TGCGCCAGCAGTGAGTTAGCGGGAGGATCCAACGAGCAGTACTTC.

The chain uses TRBV29-1 and TRBJ2-2, with TRBD2 identical over 8 bases. Per germline, CDR1 SQVTM and CDR2 ANQGSEA. After removal of 5 bases from V and 4 bases from J, the junction contained 12 bases not matched to a gene. This CDR3 has 16 residues. Here the CDR3 DNA reads TGCAGCGTTTTATTGTCAGCGGGGGCCCGCACCGGGGAGCTGTTTTTT. Amino acid sequence: CSVLLSAGARTGELFF.

On this clonotype itself: Compared with germline, one end of the junction differs, possibly owing to a read error. The chain uses TRBV7-7 and TRBJ2-3; 8 bases are a match to TRBD2. This CDR3 contains 18 residues. Germline CDR1 reads SSHAT; CDR2 reads FNYEAQ (reference sequence). The CDR3 protein is CASSLMAGGPPITDTQYF. The CDR3, as DNA: TGTGCTAGCAGCTTGATGGCGGGAGGACCCCCTATTACAGATACGCAGTATTTT.

This clonotype was counted a few times. The J gene is TRBJ2-2, the V gene TRBV12-3 or TRBV12-4; 7 bases align to TRBD2. The CDR3 loop spans 15 amino acids. V lost 7 bases to trimming and J lost 2 bases; unmatched junction nucleotides: 7. The CDR3 here is CASTSAGLNTGELFF. The CDR3 DNA reads TGTGCCAGCACCTCAGCGGGGCTTAACACCGGGGAGCTGTTTTTT.

The chain carries TRBV5-1 and TRBJ1-6; D is unresolved. Germline V gene lookup returns CDR1 SGHRS and CDR2 YFSETQ. The V and J ends lost 2 bases and 7 bases respectively, with 13 bases between them. This CDR3 region has 15 residues. This CDR3 is CASSFLTQENSPLHF. The DNA of the CDR3 is TGCGCCAGCAGCTTCCTAACCCAGGAAAATTCACCCCTCCACTTT.

This sequence joins TRBV5-4 and TRBJ2-5; D may correspond to TRBD1 or TRBD2 (5 bases each). With 4 bases removed from V and 3 bases from J, the gap between germline ends came to 16 bases. The CDR3 has 15 amino acids. Germline V gives CDR1 SGHNT, CDR2 YYREEE (reference sequence). CDR3 amino acids: CASSLIGTGKETQYF. As DNA, the CDR3 is TGTGCCAGCAGCCTAATCGGGACGGGGAAAGAGACCCAGTACTTC.

The table lists this clonotype with a few counts. This sequence joins TRBV20-1 and TRBJ1-1; 8 bases match TRBD1. CDR3 length: 16 residues. Germline V gene sequence: CDR1 DFQATT, CDR2 SNEGSKA (reference sequence). The V gene end was trimmed by 1 base and the J gene end by 1 base; junction bases not matched to a gene: 8. DNA of the CDR3: TGCAGTGCTAGAGTCAGGGGGCGCGGATGGAACACTGAAGCTTTCTTT. Protein sequence: CSARVRGRGWNTEAFF.

The chain carries TRBV12-3 or TRBV12-4 and TRBJ1-1; D is unclear. CDR3 length: 13 amino acids. The germline V and J ends were trimmed by 3 bases and 0 bases, with 5 bases remaining between them. The CDR3 DNA follows: TGTGCCAGCAGTTTTAAAGTGAACACTGAAGCTTTCTTT. It encodes CASSFKVNTEAFF.

This clonotype was detected only a few times. CDR3 DNA: TGTGCCAGCGGAAGGGGGACGAACACCGGGGAGCTGTTTTTT. Translation gives CASGRGTNTGELFF. The gene calls are TRBV28 and TRBJ2-2; D is perhaps TRBD1 (6 bases). The ends were cut back, 8 bases at V and 0 bases at J, with 10 bases in the middle. The CDR3 has 14 amino acids. Germline V gene sequence: CDR1 MDHEN, CDR2 SYDVKM.

The chain links TRBV12-5 to TRBJ2-1; TRBD1 might be the D (6 bases). The CDR3 has 14 amino acids. Trimming took off 6 bases at V and 4 bases at J, with 13 bases between the two ends. In germline, CDR1 is LGHNT, CDR2 FRNRAP. The CDR3 region is CASGPSRGYNEQFF. The CDR3, as DNA: TGTGCTAGTGGACCCTCCAGGGGTTACAATGAGCAGTTCTTC.

The chain is built from TRBV6-1 and TRBJ1-5, with a tentative D call TRBD1 (5 bases). This CDR3 region has 13 residues. V dropped 6 bases and J dropped 4 bases, with 10 bases sitting between them. Germline CDR1 reads MNHNS; CDR2 reads SASEGT. CDR3 nucleotides: TGTGCCAGCAGGACAGCCCGAAATCAGCCCCAGCATTTT. Amino acid sequence: CASRTARNQPQHF.

The sample holds a few counts of this clonotype. This rearrangement joins TRBV15 to TRBJ1-1; no firm D call. Trimming took off 2 bases at V and 6 bases at J, with 10 bases between the two ends. The CDR3 totals 13 residues. The germline V gene has CDR1 LNHNV and CDR2 YYDKDF (reference sequence). The chain's CDR3 is CATSRTPSPEAFF. CDR3 nucleotide sequence: TGTGCCACCAGCAGAACTCCTTCCCCTGAAGCTTTCTTT.

This clonotype was seen more than once but under ten times. The genes are TRBV7-8 and TRBJ1-1; D not certain. The CDR3 contains 14 residues. Germline V gene sequence: CDR1 SGHVS, CDR2 FQNEAQ. Trimming stripped 1 base from V and 1 base from J, with 7 bases between. The DNA for the CDR3 is TGTGCCAGCAGCTTAGGAACATCGAACACTGAAGCTTTCTTT. It encodes CASSLGTSNTEAFF.

The CDR3 spells CSARDRGQQTGYEQYF. CDR3 nucleotides: TGCAGTGCTAGAGATCGAGGGCAGCAGACGGGGTACGAGCAGTACTTC. V and J are TRBV20-1 and TRBJ2-7; a possible D gene is TRBD2 (5 bases). CDR1 DFQATT and CDR2 SNEGSKA come from the germline V gene (reference sequence). Trimming stripped 0 bases from V and 4 bases from J, with 19 bases between. This CDR3 has 16 residues.

This sequence joins TRBV29-1 and TRBJ1-1; TRBD1 might be the D (6 bases). The V gene's germline CDR1 is SQVTM and CDR2 ANQGSEA. V lost 2 bases and J lost 8, with 9 bases in between. The CDR3 is made up of 11 amino acids. CDR3 nucleotides: TGCAGCGTTGAAAGGGGGAAGGAAGCTTTCTTT. As protein: CSVERGKEAFF.

J is TRBJ2-7 and V is TRBV20-1; D unresolved. The germline V gene has CDR1 DFQATT and CDR2 SNEGSKA (reference sequence). The CDR3 length is 14 residues. Trimming cost V 3 bases and J 0 bases, with 12 bases left between them. For the CDR3, the DNA is TGCAGTGCTAGGAACAGACTTTACTCCTACGAGCAGTACTTC. Translation gives CSARNRLYSYEQYF.

The chain uses TRBV11-1 and TRBJ2-1; no clear D gene. V was shortened by 0 bases and J by 6 bases, with 12 bases between the two germline ends. The germline gives CDR1 SGHAT, CDR2 FQDESV (reference sequence). This CDR3 has 15 amino acids. The CDR3 bases are TGTGCCAGCAGCTTAGCTCGGGCCCGAAGCAATGAGCAGTTCTTC. Its protein product is CASSLARARSNEQFF. The variable domain in full, with the rest retrieved from reference TRBV11-1 and TRBJ2-1, is EAEVAQSPRYKITEKSQAVAFWCDPISGHATLYWYRQILGQGPELLVQFQDESVVDDSQLPKDRFSAERLKGVDSTLKIQPAELGDSAMYLCASSLARARSNEQFFGPGTRLTVL.